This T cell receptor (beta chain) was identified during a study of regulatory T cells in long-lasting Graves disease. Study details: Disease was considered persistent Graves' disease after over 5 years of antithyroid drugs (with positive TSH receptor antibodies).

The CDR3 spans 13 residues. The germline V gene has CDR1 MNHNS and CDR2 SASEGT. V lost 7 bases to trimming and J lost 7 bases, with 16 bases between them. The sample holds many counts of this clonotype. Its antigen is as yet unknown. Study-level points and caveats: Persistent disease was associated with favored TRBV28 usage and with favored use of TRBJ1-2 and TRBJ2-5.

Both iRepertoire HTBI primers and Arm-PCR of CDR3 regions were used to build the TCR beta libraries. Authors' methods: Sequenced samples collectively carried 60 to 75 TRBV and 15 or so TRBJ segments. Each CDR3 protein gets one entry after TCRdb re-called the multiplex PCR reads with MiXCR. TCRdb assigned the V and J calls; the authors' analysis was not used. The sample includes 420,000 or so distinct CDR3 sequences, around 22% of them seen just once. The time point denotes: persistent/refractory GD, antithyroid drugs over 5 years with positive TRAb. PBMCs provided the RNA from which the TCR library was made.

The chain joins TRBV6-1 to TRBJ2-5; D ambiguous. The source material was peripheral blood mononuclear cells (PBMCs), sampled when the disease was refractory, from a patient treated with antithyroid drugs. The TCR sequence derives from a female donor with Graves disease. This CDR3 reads CASIVDRAGTQYF. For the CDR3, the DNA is TGTGCCAGCATCGTTGACCGGGCCGGGACCCAGTACTTC.